This section outlines one T cell receptor beta chain sequence together with its context. Which antigen it targets is not known. No per-base quality is available; no much larger clone lies one base away. The sample belongs to a study of T cell responses to AZD1222 COVID-19 vaccine (dated by TCRdb to the early 2020s). Background on the whole study: AZD1222 recipients with second doses at about 4 weeks or about 12 weeks were pooled, because spike-specific TCR depth and breadth did not differ between schedules. TCR sequencing was performed for about 240 trial participants, of whom about 200 were given two doses of AZD1222 and approximately 26 were given two doses of MenACWY control vaccine. Enrollment into the trials was organized by age into subgroups of 18-55, 56-69 and 70-plus years, and those subgroups contained roughly 140, 27 and 60 TCR-sequenced participants, respectively. Beyond this particular receptor, the publication reports: Reportedly, close to half of the unique spike-specific TCRs recognized epitopes lying outside the regions that are mutated in the B.1.351 and B.1.1.7 variants. Most participants were white British and females outnumbered males, and the authors suggested that clonal diversity may have been underestimated. Spike-specific TCR breadth and depth rose significantly after two AZD1222 doses compared with day 0 and with MenACWY recipients. Because no samples from the day 14 peak response were available, repertoires could be characterized only after the peak T cell response. Only a handful of AZD1222 recipients were SARS-CoV-2 seropositive at baseline, limiting conclusions about previously exposed vaccinees. The vaccine-associated CD4 TCRs covered the entire spike protein, and the dominant responses fell in regions 160-218 and 743-854. The 56-69-year group was small, and its depth increase did not reach significance, likely because of low power.

The CDR3 contains 14 residues, cysteine and phenylalanine counted. Of the read, only the CDR3 DNA is kept; its 42 bases are in frame from base 1. The germline ends are 5 bases apart after V is trimmed by 0 bases and J by 1 base. CDR1 KGHDR and CDR2 SFDVKD were looked up in the germline V gene. The CDR3 regions of human TCRbeta chains were subjected to immunosequencing. The authors' analysis ran thus. Repertoire TCRs were matched against a reference library of SARS-CoV-2-specific TCRs generated with the MIRA antigen-specificity platform. Breadth meant the fraction of unique TCRs that were SARS-CoV-2-associated, whereas depth meant the fraction of total T cells that were SARS-CoV-2-associated. Each spike-specific TCR was assigned to its reactive spike region and to a CD4 or CD8 class using the MIRA data. Log10-transformed breadth and depth values were compared by one-way ANOVA with Sidak's multiple comparisons tests. TCRdb retrieved this table from immuneACCESS and kept in-frame rearrangements only. Not all clones are present; in checked studies, unresolved V genes account for under half, and no reason is known for the remainder. D and trimming come from the DNA, and the V and J calls and clone size come from that table. This sample comprises 120,000 or so clones, 92% of them detected only once. 14% to 15% of the sample lies in the top ten.

Interpreted using the paper, the time point label stands for: baseline before first vaccination. Samples from vaccinated people were obtained from the UK trials COV001 and COV002, which included a single-blind randomized controlled phase 2/3 trial of AZD1222 (ChAdOx1 nCoV-19) in healthy adults. For TCRbeta chain sequencing, PBMC samples were collected from trial participants at day 0 and at day 28 after the second dose. The source of this sequence is an adult in good health. Material: peripheral blood, obtained on day 0 of AZD1222 vaccination. The sequence links TRBV24-1 to TRBJ1-1; the D gene is not confidently resolved. The CDR3 is CATSDLTRNTEAFF. Read as DNA, the sequence is TGTGCCACCAGTGATTTGACGCGGAACACTGAAGCTTTCTTT.